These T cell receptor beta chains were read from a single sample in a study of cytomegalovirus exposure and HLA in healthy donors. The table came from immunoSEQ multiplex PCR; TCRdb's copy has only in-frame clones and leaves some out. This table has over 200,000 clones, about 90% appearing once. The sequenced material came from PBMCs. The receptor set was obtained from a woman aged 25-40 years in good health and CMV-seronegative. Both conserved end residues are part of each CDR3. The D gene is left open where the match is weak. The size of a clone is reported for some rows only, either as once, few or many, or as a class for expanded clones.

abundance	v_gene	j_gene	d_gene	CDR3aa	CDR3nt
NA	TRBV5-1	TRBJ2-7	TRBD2	CASSLLLAGESEQYF	TGCGCCAGCAGCTTACTACTAGCGGGAGAGAGCGAGCAGTACTTC
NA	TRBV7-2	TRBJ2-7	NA	CASSLRQGISYEQYF	TGTGCCAGCAGCTTACGTCAAGGGATCTCCTACGAGCAGTACTTC
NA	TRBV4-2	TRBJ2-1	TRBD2	CASSQDPLAGGRNEQFF	TGTGCCAGCAGCCAAGACCCTCTAGCGGGAGGGCGGAATGAGCAGTTCTTC
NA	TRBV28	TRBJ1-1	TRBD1	CASRTGTGGTEAFF	TGTGCCAGCAGGACTGGGACAGGGGGAACTGAAGCTTTCTTT
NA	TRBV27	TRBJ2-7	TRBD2	CASRSITGAGTSGYEQYF	TGTGCCAGCAGGAGCATAACGGGAGCCGGGACTAGCGGCTACGAGCAGTACTTC
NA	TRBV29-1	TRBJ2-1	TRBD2	CSVEGTSSYNEQFF	TGCAGCGTTGAGGGGACTAGCTCCTACAATGAGCAGTTCTTC
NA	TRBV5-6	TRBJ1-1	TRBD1	CASSYLWGQGPMNTEAFF	TGTGCCAGCAGCTACCTTTGGGGACAGGGCCCGATGAACACTGAAGCTTTCTTT
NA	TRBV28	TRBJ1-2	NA	CASSLYQGNYGYTF	TGTGCCAGCAGTTTATATCAGGGGAACTATGGCTACACCTTC
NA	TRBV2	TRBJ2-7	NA	CASRNGYEQYF	TGTGCCAGCAGGAACGGCTACGAGCAGTACTTC
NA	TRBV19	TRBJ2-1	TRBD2	CASSFTGEGPYNEQFF	TGTGCCAGTAGTTTTACCGGGGAGGGCCCCTACAATGAGCAGTTCTTC
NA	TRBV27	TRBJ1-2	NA	CASSLSGYGYTF	TGTGCCAGCAGTTTAAGCGGCTATGGCTACACCTTC
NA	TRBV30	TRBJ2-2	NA	CAWRYTGELFF	TGTGCCTGGAGGTACACCGGGGAGCTGTTTTTT
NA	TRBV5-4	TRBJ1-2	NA	CASSFGVGNNYGYTF	TGTGCCAGCAGCTTTGGGGTTGGTAATAACTATGGCTACACCTTC
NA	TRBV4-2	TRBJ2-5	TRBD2	CASSLSMTSGEETQYF	TGTGCCAGCAGCCTCTCGATGACTAGCGGGGAGGAGACCCAGTACTTC
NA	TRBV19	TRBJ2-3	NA	CASRNYQFTDTQYF	TGTGCCAGTAGGAATTATCAATTCACAGATACGCAGTATTTT
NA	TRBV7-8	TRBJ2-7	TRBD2	CASNKMSTSGRASGEQYF	TGTGCCAGCAACAAAATGAGTACTAGCGGGAGGGCCTCTGGCGAGCAGTACTTC
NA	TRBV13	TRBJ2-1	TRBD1	CASSFPRGQGPNNEQFF	TGTGCCAGCAGCTTCCCCCGGGGACAGGGCCCGAACAATGAGCAGTTCTTC
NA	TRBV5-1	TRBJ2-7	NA	CASSPVGGLSYEQYF	TGCGCCAGCAGCCCAGTGGGGGGGCTCTCTTACGAGCAGTACTTC
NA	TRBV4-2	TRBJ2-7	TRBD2	CASSPGLAGVSAYEQYF	TGTGCCAGCAGCCCGGGACTAGCGGGAGTTTCGGCCTACGAGCAGTACTTC
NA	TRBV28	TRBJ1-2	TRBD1	CASSLPGWDRGQNYGYTF	TGTGCCAGCAGTTTACCAGGGTGGGACAGGGGGCAAAACTATGGCTACACCTTC
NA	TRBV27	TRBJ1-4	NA	CASSLSTGAAQEKLFF	TGTGCCAGCAGTTTATCGACGGGGGCGGCCCAGGAAAAACTGTTTTTT
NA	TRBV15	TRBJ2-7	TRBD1	CATSRERTGAYEQYF	TGTGCCACCAGCAGAGAAAGGACAGGGGCCTACGAGCAGTACTTC
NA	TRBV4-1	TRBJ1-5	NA	CASSQGQGTQPQHF	TGCGCCAGCAGCCAAGGTCAGGGAACCCAGCCCCAGCATTTT
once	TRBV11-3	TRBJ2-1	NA	CASSLVGSFSSYNEQFF	TGTGCCAGCAGCTTAGTTGGTTCCTTCAGCTCCTACAATGAGCAGTTCTTC
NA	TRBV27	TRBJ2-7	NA	CASSLLRDRSNEQYF	TGTGCCAGCAGTTTACTCCGGGACCGAAGCAACGAGCAGTACTTC
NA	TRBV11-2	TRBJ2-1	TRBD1	CASSVQQGILDEQFF	TGTGCCAGCAGCGTGCAACAGGGGATCCTCGATGAGCAGTTCTTC
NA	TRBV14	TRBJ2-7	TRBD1	CASSPPGGYMYEQYF	TGTGCCAGCAGCCCGCCAGGGGGCTACATGTACGAGCAGTACTTC